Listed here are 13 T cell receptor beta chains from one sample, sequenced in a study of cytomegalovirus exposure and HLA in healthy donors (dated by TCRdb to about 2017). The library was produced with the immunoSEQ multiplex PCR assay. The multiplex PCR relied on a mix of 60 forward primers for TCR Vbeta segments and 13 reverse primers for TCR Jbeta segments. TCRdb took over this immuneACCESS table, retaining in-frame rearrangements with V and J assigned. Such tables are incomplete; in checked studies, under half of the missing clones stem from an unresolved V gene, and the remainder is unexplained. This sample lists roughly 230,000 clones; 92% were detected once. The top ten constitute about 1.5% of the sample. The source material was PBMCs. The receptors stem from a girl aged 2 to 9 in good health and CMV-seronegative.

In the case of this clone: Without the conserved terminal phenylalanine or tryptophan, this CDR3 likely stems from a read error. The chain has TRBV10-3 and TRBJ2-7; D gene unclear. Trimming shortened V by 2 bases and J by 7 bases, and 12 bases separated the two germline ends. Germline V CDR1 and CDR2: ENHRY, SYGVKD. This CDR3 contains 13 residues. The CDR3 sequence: CAISETTPSEQYL. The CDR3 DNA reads TGTGCCATCAGTGAGACCACCCCTAGTGAGCAGTACCTC.

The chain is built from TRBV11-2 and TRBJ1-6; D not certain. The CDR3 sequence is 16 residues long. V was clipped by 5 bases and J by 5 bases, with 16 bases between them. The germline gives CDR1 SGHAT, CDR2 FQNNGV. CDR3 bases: TGTGCCAGCAGCCCGCTCGGGATGGGAGATAATTCACCCCTCCACTTT. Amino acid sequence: CASSPLGMGDNSPLHF.

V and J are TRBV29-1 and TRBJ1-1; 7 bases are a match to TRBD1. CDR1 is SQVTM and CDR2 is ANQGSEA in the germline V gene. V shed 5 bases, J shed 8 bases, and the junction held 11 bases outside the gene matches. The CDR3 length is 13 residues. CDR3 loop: CSVSEGTVSEAFF. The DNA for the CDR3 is TGCAGCGTTTCAGAGGGGACAGTTAGCGAAGCTTTCTTT.

The CDR3 DNA reads TGTGCCAGCAGCCTGGAGGGGGCGGCTAATGAAAAACTGTTTTTT. Encoded protein: CASSLEGAANEKLFF. The rearrangement links TRBV5-8 to TRBJ1-4; 7 nucleotides agree with TRBD1. The CDR3 runs to 15 residues. The J segment lost 3 bases and the V segment lost 4 bases, leaving 6 bases of the junction unmatched. The V gene's germline CDR1 is SGHTS and CDR2 YDEGEE.

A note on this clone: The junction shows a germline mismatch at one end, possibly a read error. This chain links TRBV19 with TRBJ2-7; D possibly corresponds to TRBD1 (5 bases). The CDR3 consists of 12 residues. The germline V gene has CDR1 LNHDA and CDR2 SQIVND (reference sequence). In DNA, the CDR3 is TGTGCCAGTAGTGTAGAAAGGGGCGAGCAGTACTTC. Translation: CASSVERGEQYF.

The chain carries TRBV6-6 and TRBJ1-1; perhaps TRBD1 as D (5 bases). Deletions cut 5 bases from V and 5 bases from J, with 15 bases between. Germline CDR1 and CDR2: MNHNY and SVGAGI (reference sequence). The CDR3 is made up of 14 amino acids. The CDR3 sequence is CASSITLAGTEAFF. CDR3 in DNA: TGTGCCAGCAGTATCACCCTGGCAGGGACTGAAGCTTTCTTT.

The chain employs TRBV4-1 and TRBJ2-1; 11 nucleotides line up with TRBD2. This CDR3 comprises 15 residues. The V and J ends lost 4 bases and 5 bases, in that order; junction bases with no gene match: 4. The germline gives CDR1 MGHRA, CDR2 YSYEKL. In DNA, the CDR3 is TGCGCCAGCAGCCTTAGCGGGGGGGAACACAATGAGCAGTTCTTC. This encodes CASSLSGGEHNEQFF.

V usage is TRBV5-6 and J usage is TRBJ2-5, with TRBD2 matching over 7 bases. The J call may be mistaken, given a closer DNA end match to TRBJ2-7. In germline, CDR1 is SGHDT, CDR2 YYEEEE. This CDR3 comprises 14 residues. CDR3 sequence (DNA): TGTGCCAGCAGCCGGGGGGAGGGTTCCTACGAGCAGTACTTC. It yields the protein CASSRGEGSYEQYF.

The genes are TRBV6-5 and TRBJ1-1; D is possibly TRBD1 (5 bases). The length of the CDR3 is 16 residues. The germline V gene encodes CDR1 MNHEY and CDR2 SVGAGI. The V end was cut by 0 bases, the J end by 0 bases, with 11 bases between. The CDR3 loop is CASSYSGTLLNTEAFF. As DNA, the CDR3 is TGTGCCAGCAGTTACTCGGGGACTCTTCTGAACACTGAAGCTTTCTTT.

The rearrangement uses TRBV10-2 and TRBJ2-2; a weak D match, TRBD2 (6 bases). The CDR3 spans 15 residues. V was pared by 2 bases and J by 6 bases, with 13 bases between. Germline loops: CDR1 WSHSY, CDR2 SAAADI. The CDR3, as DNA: TGCGCCAGCAGTGAGGGACTCGGGGGAGCCGGGGAGCTGTTTTTT. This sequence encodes CASSEGLGGAGELFF.

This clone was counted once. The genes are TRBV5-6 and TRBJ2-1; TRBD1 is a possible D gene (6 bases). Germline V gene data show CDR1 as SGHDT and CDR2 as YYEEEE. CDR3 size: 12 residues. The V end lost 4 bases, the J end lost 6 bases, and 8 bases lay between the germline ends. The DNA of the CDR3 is TGTGCCAGCAGCGTACAGGGCAATGAGCAGTTCTTC. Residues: CASSVQGNEQFF.

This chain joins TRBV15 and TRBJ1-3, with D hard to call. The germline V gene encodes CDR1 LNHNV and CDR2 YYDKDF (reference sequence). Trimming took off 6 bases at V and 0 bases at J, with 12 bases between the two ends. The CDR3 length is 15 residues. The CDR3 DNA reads TGTGCCACCAGGTCGGAGGCAGTCTCTGGAAACACCATATATTTT. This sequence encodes CATRSEAVSGNTIYF.

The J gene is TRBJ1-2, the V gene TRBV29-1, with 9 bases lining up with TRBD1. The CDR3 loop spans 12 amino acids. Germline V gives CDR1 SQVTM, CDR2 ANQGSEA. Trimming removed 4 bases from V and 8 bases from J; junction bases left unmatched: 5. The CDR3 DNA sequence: TGCAGCGTTGCGAGGACAGGGGAGGGCTACACCTTC. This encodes CSVARTGEGYTF.